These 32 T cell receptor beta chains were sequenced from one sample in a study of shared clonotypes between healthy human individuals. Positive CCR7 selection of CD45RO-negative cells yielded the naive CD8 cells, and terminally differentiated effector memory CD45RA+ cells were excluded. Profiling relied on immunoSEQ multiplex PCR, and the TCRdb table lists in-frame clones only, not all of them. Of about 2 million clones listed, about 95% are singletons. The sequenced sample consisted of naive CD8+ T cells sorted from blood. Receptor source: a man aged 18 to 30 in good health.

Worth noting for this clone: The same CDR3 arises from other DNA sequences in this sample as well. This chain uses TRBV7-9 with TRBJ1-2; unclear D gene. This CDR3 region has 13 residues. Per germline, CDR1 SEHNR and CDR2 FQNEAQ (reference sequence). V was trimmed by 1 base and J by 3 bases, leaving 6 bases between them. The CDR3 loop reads CASSLGADYGYTF. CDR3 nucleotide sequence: TGTGCCAGCAGCTTAGGGGCCGACTATGGCTACACCTTC.

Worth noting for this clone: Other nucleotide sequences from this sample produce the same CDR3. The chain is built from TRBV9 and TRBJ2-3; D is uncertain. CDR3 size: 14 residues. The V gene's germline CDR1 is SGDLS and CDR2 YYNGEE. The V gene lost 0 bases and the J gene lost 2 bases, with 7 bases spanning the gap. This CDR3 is CASSVGDSTDTQYF. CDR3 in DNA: TGTGCCAGCAGCGTAGGGGATTCCACAGATACGCAGTATTTT.

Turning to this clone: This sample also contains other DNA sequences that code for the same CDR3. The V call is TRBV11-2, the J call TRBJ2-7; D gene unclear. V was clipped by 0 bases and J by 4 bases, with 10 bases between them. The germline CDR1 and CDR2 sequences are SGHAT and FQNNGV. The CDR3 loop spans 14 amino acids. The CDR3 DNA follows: TGTGCCAGCAGCTTAGATCCCGGACGGTACGAGCAGTACTTC. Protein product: CASSLDPGRYEQYF.

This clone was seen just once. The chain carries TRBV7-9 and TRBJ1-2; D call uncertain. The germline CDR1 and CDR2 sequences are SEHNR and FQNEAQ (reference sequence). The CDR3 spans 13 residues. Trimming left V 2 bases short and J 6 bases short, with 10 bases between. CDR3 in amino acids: CASSLFGDHGYTF. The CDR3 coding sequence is TGTGCCAGCAGCTTATTTGGCGACCATGGCTACACCTTC.

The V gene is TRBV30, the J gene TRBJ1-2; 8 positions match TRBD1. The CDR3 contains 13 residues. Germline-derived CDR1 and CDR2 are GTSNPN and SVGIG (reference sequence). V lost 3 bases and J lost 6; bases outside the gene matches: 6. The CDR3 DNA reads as TGTGCCTGGAGCGGGACAGGAGACAATGGCTACACCTTC. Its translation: CAWSGTGDNGYTF.

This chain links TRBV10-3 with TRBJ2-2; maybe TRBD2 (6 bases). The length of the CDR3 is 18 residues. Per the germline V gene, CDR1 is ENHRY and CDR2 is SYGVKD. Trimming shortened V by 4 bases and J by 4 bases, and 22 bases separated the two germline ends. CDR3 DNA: TGTGCCATCAGTGGGGACCGGGACCTACTCGGGGGCACCGGGGAGCTGTTTTTT. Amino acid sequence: CAISGDRDLLGGTGELFF.

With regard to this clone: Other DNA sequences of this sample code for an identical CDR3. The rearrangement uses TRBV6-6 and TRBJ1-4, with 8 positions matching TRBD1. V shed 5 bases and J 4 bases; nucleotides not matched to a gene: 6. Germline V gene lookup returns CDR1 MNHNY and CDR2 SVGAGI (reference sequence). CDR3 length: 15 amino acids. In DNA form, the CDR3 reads TGTGCCAGCAGTCTAGGGACAGGAATTAATGAAAAACTGTTTTTT. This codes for CASSLGTGINEKLFF.

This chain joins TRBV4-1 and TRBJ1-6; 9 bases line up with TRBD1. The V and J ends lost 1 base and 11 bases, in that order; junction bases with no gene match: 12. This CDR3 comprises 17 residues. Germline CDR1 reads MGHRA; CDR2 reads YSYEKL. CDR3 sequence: CASSQVEGTGMWPPLHF. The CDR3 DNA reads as TGCGCCAGCAGCCAAGTTGAAGGGACAGGGATGTGGCCACCCCTCCACTTT.

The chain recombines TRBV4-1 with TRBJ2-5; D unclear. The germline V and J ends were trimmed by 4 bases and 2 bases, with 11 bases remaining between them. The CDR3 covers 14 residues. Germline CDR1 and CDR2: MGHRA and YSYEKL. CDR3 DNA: TGCGCCAGCAGCCTTAGACTGGTACAAGAGACCCAGTACTTC. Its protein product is CASSLRLVQETQYF.

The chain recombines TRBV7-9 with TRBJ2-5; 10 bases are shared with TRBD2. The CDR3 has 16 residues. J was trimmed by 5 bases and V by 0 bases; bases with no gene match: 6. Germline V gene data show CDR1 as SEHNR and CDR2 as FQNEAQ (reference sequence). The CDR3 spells CASSLAAGGPGETQYF. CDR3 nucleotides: TGTGCCAGCAGCTTAGCAGCGGGAGGGCCGGGGGAGACCCAGTACTTC.

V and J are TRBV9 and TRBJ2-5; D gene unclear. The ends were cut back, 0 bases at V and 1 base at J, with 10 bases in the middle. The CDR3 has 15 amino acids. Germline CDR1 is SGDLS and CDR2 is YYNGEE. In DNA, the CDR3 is TGTGCCAGCAGCGTAGAGGCCCGGGTCCAAGAGACCCAGTACTTC. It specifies CASSVEARVQETQYF.

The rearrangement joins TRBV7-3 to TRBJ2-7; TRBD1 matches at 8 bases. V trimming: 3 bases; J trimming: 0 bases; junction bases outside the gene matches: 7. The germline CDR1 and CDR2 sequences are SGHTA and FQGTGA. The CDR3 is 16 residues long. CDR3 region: CASSFYPTGGSYEQYF. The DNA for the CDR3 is TGTGCCAGCAGCTTCTACCCTACAGGGGGCTCCTACGAGCAGTACTTC.

The CDR3 here is CASSWGPGGNQPQHF. The CDR3 DNA reads as TGTGCCAGCAGTTGGGGGCCTGGTGGCAATCAGCCCCAGCATTTT. The gene calls are TRBV28 and TRBJ1-5; the D gene is possibly TRBD1 (6 bases). V was shortened by 4 bases and J by 2 bases, with 12 bases between the two germline ends. The CDR3 covers 15 residues. Germline lookup yields CDR1 MDHEN and CDR2 SYDVKM.

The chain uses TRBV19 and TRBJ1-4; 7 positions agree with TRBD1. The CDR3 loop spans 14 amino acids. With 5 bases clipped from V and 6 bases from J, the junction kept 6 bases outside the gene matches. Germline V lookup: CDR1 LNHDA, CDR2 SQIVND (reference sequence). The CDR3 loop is CASSPWRGHEKLFF. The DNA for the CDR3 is TGTGCCAGTAGTCCCTGGAGGGGGCATGAAAAACTGTTTTTT.

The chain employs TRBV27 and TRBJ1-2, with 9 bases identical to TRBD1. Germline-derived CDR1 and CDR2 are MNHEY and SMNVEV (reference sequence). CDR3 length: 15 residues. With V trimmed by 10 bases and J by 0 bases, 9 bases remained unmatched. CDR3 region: CATLRDRVTNYGYTF. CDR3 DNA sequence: TGTGCCACCCTACGGGACAGGGTGACTAACTATGGCTACACCTTC.

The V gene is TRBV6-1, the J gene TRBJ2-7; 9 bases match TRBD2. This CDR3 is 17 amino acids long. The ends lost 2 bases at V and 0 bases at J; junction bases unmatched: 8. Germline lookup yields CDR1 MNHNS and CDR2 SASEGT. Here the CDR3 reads CASSEYDLAGDSYEQYF. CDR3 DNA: TGTGCCAGCAGTGAATATGACTTAGCGGGAGACTCCTACGAGCAGTACTTC.

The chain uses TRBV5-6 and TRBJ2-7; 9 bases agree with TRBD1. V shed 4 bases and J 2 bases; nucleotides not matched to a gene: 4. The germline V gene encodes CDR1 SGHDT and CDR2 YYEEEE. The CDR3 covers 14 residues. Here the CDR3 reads CASSTGGSTYEQYF. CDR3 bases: TGTGCCAGCAGCACAGGGGGCAGCACCTACGAGCAGTACTTC.

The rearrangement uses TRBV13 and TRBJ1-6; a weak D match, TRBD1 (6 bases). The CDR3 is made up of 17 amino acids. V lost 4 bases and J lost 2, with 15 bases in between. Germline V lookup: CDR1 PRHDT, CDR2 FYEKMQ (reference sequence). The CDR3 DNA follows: TGTGCCAGCAGCTATAGCGGAGGGGGACCCTATAATTCACCCCTCCACTTT. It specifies CASSYSGGGPYNSPLHF.

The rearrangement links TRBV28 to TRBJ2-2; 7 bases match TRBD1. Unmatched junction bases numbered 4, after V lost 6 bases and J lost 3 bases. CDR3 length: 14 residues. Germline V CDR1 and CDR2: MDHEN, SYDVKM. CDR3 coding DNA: TGTGCCAGCAGAGACAGGGCCCACACCGGGGAGCTGTTTTTT. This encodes CASRDRAHTGELFF.

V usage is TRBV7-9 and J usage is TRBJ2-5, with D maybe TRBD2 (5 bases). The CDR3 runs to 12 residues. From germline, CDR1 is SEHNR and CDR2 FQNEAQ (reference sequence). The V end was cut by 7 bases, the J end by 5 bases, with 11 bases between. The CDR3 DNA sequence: TGTGCCAGCACCACAACGGGGGAGACCCAGTACTTC. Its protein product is CASTTTGETQYF.

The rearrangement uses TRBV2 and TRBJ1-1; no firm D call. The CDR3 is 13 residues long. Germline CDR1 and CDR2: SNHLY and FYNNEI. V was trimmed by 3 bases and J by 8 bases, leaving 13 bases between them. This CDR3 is CASSEGPSLEAFF. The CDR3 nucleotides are TGTGCCAGCAGTGAGGGCCCAAGCCTCGAAGCTTTCTTT.

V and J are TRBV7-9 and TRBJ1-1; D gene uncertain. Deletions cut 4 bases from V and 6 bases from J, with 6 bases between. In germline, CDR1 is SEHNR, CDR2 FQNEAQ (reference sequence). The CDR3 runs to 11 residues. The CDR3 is CASSSPAEAFF. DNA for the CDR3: TGTGCCAGCAGCTCGCCGGCTGAAGCTTTCTTT.

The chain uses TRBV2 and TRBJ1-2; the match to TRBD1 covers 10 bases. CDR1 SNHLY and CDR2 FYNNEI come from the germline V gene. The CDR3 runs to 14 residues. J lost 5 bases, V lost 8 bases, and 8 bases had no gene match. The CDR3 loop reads CASGTGDLEYGYTF. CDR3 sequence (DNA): TGTGCCAGCGGGACAGGGGACCTTGAATATGGCTACACCTTC.

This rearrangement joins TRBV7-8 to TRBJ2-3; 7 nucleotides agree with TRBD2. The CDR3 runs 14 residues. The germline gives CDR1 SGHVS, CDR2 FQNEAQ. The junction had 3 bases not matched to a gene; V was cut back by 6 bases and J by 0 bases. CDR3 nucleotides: TGTGCCAGCAGTGACGGGGGGAGCACAGATACGCAGTATTTT. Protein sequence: CASSDGGSTDTQYF. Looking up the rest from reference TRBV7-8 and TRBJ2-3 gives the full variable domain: GAGVSQSPRYKVAKRGQDVALRCDPISGHVSLFWYQQALGQGPEFLTYFQNEAQLDKSGLPSDRFFAERPEGSVSTLKIQRTQQEDSAVYLCASSDGGSTDTQYFGPGTRLTVL.

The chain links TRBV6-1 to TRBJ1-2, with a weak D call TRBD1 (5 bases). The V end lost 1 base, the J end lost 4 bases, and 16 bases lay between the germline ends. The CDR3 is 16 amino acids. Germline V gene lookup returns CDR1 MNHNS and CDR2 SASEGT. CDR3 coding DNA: TGTGCCAGCAGTGAAGGTGAGCCTCGGGGCGGCTATGGCTACACCTTC. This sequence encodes CASSEGEPRGGYGYTF.

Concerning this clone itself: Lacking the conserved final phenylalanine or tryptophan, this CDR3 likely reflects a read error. CDR3 bases: TGTGCCAGCAGCTGGTACCTGAGCACTGAAGCTTTCATT. This translates into CASSWYLSTEAFI. The chain couples TRBV11-3 to TRBJ1-1; D is uncertain. The length of the CDR3 is 13 residues. In germline, CDR1 is SGHNT, CDR2 YENEEA. Trimming took off 4 bases at V and 4 bases at J, with 10 bases between the two ends.

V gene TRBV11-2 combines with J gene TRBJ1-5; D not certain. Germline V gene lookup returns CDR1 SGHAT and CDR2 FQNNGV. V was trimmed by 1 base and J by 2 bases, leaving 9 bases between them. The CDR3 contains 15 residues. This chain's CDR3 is CASSLGSVGNQPQHF. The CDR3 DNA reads TGTGCCAGCAGCTTAGGGTCAGTGGGCAATCAGCCCCAGCATTTT.

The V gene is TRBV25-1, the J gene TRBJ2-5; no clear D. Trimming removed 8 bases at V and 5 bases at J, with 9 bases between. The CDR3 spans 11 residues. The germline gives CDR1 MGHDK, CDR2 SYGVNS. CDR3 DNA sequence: TGTGCCAGCCCTCTGGCGGAGACCCAGTACTTC. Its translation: CASPLAETQYF.

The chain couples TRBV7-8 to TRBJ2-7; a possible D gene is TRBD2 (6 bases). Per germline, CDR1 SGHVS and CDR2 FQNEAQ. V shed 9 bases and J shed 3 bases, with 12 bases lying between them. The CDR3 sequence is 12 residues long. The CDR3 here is CASTGSHYEQYF. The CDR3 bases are TGTGCCAGTACCGGGAGTCACTACGAGCAGTACTTC.

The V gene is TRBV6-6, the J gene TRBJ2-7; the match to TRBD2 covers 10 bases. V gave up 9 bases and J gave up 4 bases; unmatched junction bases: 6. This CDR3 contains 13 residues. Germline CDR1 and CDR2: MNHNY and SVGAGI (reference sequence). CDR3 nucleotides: TGTGCCAGTGGACTAGCGGACGATTACGAGCAGTACTTC. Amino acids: CASGLADDYEQYF.

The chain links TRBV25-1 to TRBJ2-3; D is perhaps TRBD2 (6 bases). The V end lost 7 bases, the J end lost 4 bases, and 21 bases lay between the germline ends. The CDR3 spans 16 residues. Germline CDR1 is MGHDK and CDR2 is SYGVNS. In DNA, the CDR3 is TGTGCCAGCACCCGATTTGGGGGGACGGGGCCAGATACGCAGTATTTT. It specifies CASTRFGGTGPDTQYF. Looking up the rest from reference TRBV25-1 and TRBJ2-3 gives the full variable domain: EADIYQTPRYLVIGTGKKITLECSQTMGHDKMYWYQQDPGMELHLIHYSYGVNSTEKGDLSSESTVSRIRTEHFPLTLESARPSHTSQYLCASTRFGGTGPDTQYFGPGTRLTVL.

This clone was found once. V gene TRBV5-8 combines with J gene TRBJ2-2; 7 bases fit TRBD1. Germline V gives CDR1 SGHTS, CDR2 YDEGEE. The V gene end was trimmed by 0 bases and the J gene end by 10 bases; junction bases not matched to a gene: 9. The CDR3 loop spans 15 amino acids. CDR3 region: CASSLEGAAEEELFF. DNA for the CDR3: TGTGCCAGCAGCTTGGAGGGGGCGGCGGAAGAGGAGCTGTTTTTT.